Each of the 28 T cell receptor beta chains below was sequenced from the same sample in a study of post-analysis software for immune sequencing data. Whole-study findings and limits: When patients were compared with controls, a handful of TRBV segments were more frequent, TRBV5-6, TRBV5-1 and TRBV20-1 among them.

The TCR beta cDNA libraries carried unique molecular identifiers. TCRdb re-derived calls from the PCR reads in MiXCR, one entry per CDR3 protein. This repertoire shows 600,000 to 700,000 distinct CDR3 sequences, approximately 60% found once; its top ten account for over 9%. For these TCRs, the target antigens are not known. The material sequenced was blood. These receptors originate from a girl aged 2-10 years with multiple sclerosis.

The rearrangement uses TRBV29-1 and TRBJ1-2; D is possibly TRBD1 (6 bases). V shed 7 bases and J shed 7 bases, with 13 bases lying between them. From germline, CDR1 is SQVTM and CDR2 ANQGSEA. This CDR3 region has 11 residues. This chain's CDR3 is CSAGGGLGYTF. CDR3 sequence (DNA): TGCAGCGCTGGGGGGGGGCTTGGCTACACCTTC.

The CDR3 nucleotides are TGCGCCAGCAGCCTGTACCGGACTAGCAGCTACAATGAGCAGTTCTTC. It translates to CASSLYRTSSYNEQFF. The chain joins TRBV5-1 to TRBJ2-1; 8 nucleotides agree with TRBD2. The CDR3 runs to 16 residues. V was clipped by 4 bases and J by 3 bases; unmatched bases: 9. Germline V gene sequence: CDR1 SGHRS, CDR2 YFSETQ.

A few counts support this clonotype. The chain links TRBV7-9 to TRBJ2-3; 7 bases map to TRBD1. Trimming cost V 1 base and J 2 bases; bases outside gene matches: 6. The germline V gene encodes CDR1 SEHNR and CDR2 FQNEAQ (reference sequence). The CDR3 has 16 amino acids. This chain's CDR3 is CASSLVTGTVTDTQYF. Written as DNA, the CDR3 is TGTGCCAGCAGCTTAGTTACCGGGACAGTCACAGATACGCAGTATTTT.

This chain links TRBV30 with TRBJ1-1; D might be TRBD1 (6 bases). V was clipped by 5 bases and J by 6 bases, with 13 bases between them. This CDR3 is 12 amino acids long. CDR1 GTSNPN and CDR2 SVGIG come from the germline V gene (reference sequence). The CDR3: CAWSGVRAEAFF. The DNA of the CDR3 is TGTGCCTGGTCAGGGGTCAGGGCTGAAGCTTTCTTT.

The CDR3 DNA follows: TGTGCCAGCAGGAGGGACGTTGAGACCCAGTACTTC. It is translated as CASRRDVETQYF. This chain links TRBV12-3 or TRBV12-4 with TRBJ2-5; the D call may be TRBD1 or TRBD2 (5 bases each). This CDR3 is built from 12 residues. The V and J ends lost 6 bases and 5 bases respectively, with 10 bases between them.

V and J are TRBV10-3 and TRBJ2-7; maybe TRBD1 (6 bases). CDR1 and CDR2 from the germline V gene are ENHRY and SYGVKD. The CDR3 covers 14 residues. Trimming removed 2 bases at V and 5 bases at J, with 13 bases between. The CDR3 loop is CAISEGQGFDEQYF. The CDR3 nucleotides are TGTGCCATCAGTGAGGGGCAGGGGTTCGACGAGCAGTACTTC.

This clonotype was picked up a small number of times. The chain combines TRBV7-8 with TRBJ2-1, with 10 bases fitting TRBD2. This CDR3 has 15 residues. Germline lookup yields CDR1 SGHVS and CDR2 FQNEAQ. V shed 6 bases and J 4 bases; nucleotides not matched to a gene: 6. The CDR3 is CASRPGLAEYNEQFF. The CDR3 DNA sequence: TGTGCCAGCAGACCAGGACTAGCGGAATACAATGAGCAGTTCTTC. Full variable domain (remainder filled in from reference TRBV7-8 and TRBJ2-1): GAGVSQSPRYKVAKRGQDVALRCDPISGHVSLFWYQQALGQGPEFLTYFQNEAQLDKSGLPSDRFFAERPEGSVSTLKIQRTQQEDSAVYLCASRPGLAEYNEQFFGPGTRLTVL.

The rearrangement joins TRBV3-1 to TRBJ2-1, with 8 bases that match TRBD2. The CDR3 sequence is 15 residues long. Looked up from germline, CDR1 is LGHDT and CDR2 is YNNKEL (reference sequence). V was pared by 4 bases and J by 6 bases, with 8 bases of the junction left unmatched. CDR3 bases: TGTGCCAGCAGCCGAGAACTAGCGGAAAGCAATGAGCAGTTCTTC. This sequence encodes CASSRELAESNEQFF.

The chain joins TRBV7-2 to TRBJ2-5; D is uncertain. The CDR3 covers 14 residues. Germline loops: CDR1 SGHTA, CDR2 FQGNSA. V dropped 4 bases and J dropped 2 bases, with 11 bases sitting between them. This CDR3 reads CASSSDAVQETQYF. The CDR3 DNA reads as TGTGCCAGCAGCTCAGACGCAGTACAAGAGACCCAGTACTTC.

The chain uses TRBV11-2 and TRBJ2-5; 9 bases are a match to TRBD1. The CDR3 length is 14 residues. CDR1 and CDR2 (germline): SGHAT, FQNNGV. V was clipped by 5 bases and J by 11 bases; unmatched bases: 12. The CDR3 nucleotides are TGTGCCAGCAGCGCCGGGACAGGGACCCTCGCGCAGTACTTC. Its translation: CASSAGTGTLAQYF.

The CDR3 sequence is CASSIGQGSYEQYF. As DNA, the CDR3 is TGTGCCAGCAGTATAGGACAGGGGAGCTACGAGCAGTACTTC. This chain links TRBV27 with TRBJ2-5, with 9 bases fitting TRBD1. The J call may be mistaken, given a closer DNA end match to TRBJ2-7. CDR3 size: 14 residues. Germline values: CDR1 MNHEY, CDR2 SMNVEV (reference sequence).

This clonotype turned up a few times. The V and J genes are TRBV20-1 and TRBJ2-1; TRBD2 matches at 9 bases. CDR1 and CDR2 from the germline V gene are DFQATT and SNEGSKA (reference sequence). V dropped 6 bases and J dropped 8; count of bases not matched to a gene: 8. The CDR3 extends over 13 amino acids. The CDR3 loop is CSAIAGEVDEQFF. The CDR3 DNA follows: TGCAGTGCCATAGCGGGAGAGGTCGATGAGCAGTTCTTC.

The J gene is TRBJ1-1, the V gene TRBV30, with 10 positions matching TRBD1. There are 10 residues in the CDR3. Germline V gene sequence: CDR1 GTSNPN, CDR2 SVGIG (reference sequence). With 8 bases clipped from V and 11 bases from J, the junction kept 5 bases outside the gene matches. For the CDR3, the DNA is TGTGCCGTGGACAGGGGGAGGGCTTTCTTT. This encodes CAVDRGRAFF.

V is TRBV24-1 and J is TRBJ2-1; TRBD1 aligns across 9 bases. Trimming cost V 1 base and J 9 bases; bases outside gene matches: 6. In germline, CDR1 is KGHDR, CDR2 SFDVKD. The CDR3 has 15 amino acids. This CDR3 reads CATSDFRQGGVEQFF. The CDR3 region has the DNA TGTGCCACCAGTGATTTTCGACAGGGGGGCGTTGAGCAGTTCTTC.

The chain is built from TRBV11-2 and TRBJ2-5; possible D gene TRBD2, 6 bases. V shed 5 bases and J shed 2 bases, with 15 bases lying between them. This CDR3 is built from 15 residues. Germline V CDR1 and CDR2: SGHAT, FQNNGV. The CDR3 DNA sequence: TGTGCCAGCAGCGCCCTGGCGGGGAGGCAAGAGACCCAGTACTTC. This gives the protein CASSALAGRQETQYF.

The table lists this clonotype with a few counts. The chain uses TRBV27 and TRBJ2-1; 7 nucleotides line up with TRBD1. CDR3 length equals 15 residues. After removal of 7 bases from V and 6 bases from J, the junction contained 12 bases not matched to a gene. Germline values: CDR1 MNHEY, CDR2 SMNVEV (reference sequence). The CDR3 spells CASKGITGASNEQFF. In nucleotides, the CDR3 is TGTGCCAGCAAGGGGATAACAGGGGCGTCCAATGAGCAGTTCTTC.

This clonotype was seen a few times. This chain joins TRBV20-1 and TRBJ2-3, with D perhaps matching TRBD1 (6 bases). CDR1 DFQATT and CDR2 SNEGSKA come from the germline V gene (reference sequence). The CDR3 loop spans 14 amino acids. The V end was cut by 5 bases, the J end by 2 bases, with 14 bases between. CDR3 coding DNA: TGCAGTGCTTCGACAGGTGGATCCACAGATACGCAGTATTTT. It yields the protein CSASTGGSTDTQYF.

This clonotype was found a few times. The DNA of the CDR3 is TGCAGCGTCCGGGGGCCCAGCGGGGGGGCAACAGATACGCAGTATTTT. Protein product: CSVRGPSGGATDTQYF. V is TRBV29-1 and J is TRBJ2-3; TRBD2 matches 10 bases. Germline loops: CDR1 SQVTM, CDR2 ANQGSEA. CDR3 length: 16 residues. Trimming at V came to 6 bases and at J to 3 bases, leaving 12 bases not matched to a gene.

V gene TRBV20-1 combines with J gene TRBJ1-5, with 7 nucleotides matching TRBD1. This CDR3 has 13 residues. Per the germline V gene, CDR1 is DFQATT and CDR2 is SNEGSKA (reference sequence). V was pared by 5 bases and J by 7 bases, with 8 bases of the junction left unmatched. The CDR3, as DNA: TGCAGTGCTCCTACAGGGGCCGGACAGCCCCAGCATTTT. This sequence encodes CSAPTGAGQPQHF.

This clonotype was picked up a small number of times. The chain has TRBV7-2 and TRBJ2-5; maybe TRBD2 (6 bases). The V end lost 4 bases, the J end lost 5 bases, and 11 bases lay between the germline ends. The CDR3 spans 13 residues. Germline V gives CDR1 SGHTA, CDR2 FQGNSA. CDR3 coding DNA: TGTGCCAGCAGCTCCGGGACTGGGGAGACCCAGTACTTC. Encoded protein: CASSSGTGETQYF.

This clonotype was counted only a few times. This chain uses TRBV11-2 with TRBJ2-3; D is unclear. V gave up 1 base and J gave up 0 bases, with 5 bases separating them. The CDR3 is made up of 14 amino acids. CDR1 SGHAT and CDR2 FQNNGV come from the germline V gene. This CDR3 is CASSLAHSTDTQYF. In DNA form, the CDR3 reads TGTGCCAGCAGCTTAGCCCATAGCACAGATACGCAGTATTTT. Full variable domain (rest looked up from reference TRBV11-2 and TRBJ2-3): EAGVAQSPRYKIIEKRQSVAFWCNPISGHATLYWYQQILGQGPKLLIQFQNNGVVDDSQLPKDRFSAERLKGVDSTLKIQPAKLEDSAVYLCASSLAHSTDTQYFGPGTRLTVL.

This chain connects TRBV28 to TRBJ2-1, with D tentatively TRBD2 (7 bases). V was trimmed by 4 bases and J by 7 bases, leaving 17 bases between them. The CDR3 sequence is 15 residues long. CDR1 is MDHEN and CDR2 is SYDVKM in the germline V gene. The CDR3 DNA sequence: TGTGCCAGCAGTTCCGACTGGGGGGGCCTAAATGAGCAGTTCTTC. Protein: CASSSDWGGLNEQFF.

The CDR3, as DNA: TGTGCCAGCAGCGGTACAGGGGCTACTACGCAGTATTTT. Protein sequence: CASSGTGATTQYF. V gene TRBV7-3 combines with J gene TRBJ2-3; 7 bases are a match to TRBD1. The CDR3 is 13 amino acids. Germline V gene lookup returns CDR1 SGHTA and CDR2 FQGTGA. With V trimmed by 5 bases and J by 8 bases, 7 bases remained unmatched.

The J gene is TRBJ2-3, the V gene TRBV5-1; no reliable D call. This CDR3 has 14 amino acids. Trimming cost V 4 bases and J 0 bases, with 9 bases left between them. Germline CDR1 reads SGHRS; CDR2 reads YFSETQ. CDR3 in DNA: TGCGCCAGCAGCCCTCTAGAAAGCACAGATACGCAGTATTTT. This codes for CASSPLESTDTQYF. The whole variable domain, filled in from reference TRBV5-1 and TRBJ2-3, reads KAGVTQTPRYLIKTRGQQVTLSCSPISGHRSVSWYQQTPGQGLQFLFEYFSETQRNKGNFPGRFSGRQFSNSRSEMNVSTLELGDSALYLCASSPLESTDTQYFGPGTRLTVL.

This clonotype is a singleton in its sample. Its ends do not fully match the called genes, so a read error is possible. The chain employs TRBV4-1 and TRBJ2-7, with 14 bases aligning to TRBD2. CDR1 MGHRA and CDR2 YSYEKL come from the germline V gene. This CDR3 has 16 residues. The CDR3 DNA is TGCGCCTGCAGCCAAGGGACTAGCGGGAGCTCCTACGAGCAGTACTTC. Protein: CACSQGTSGSSYEQYF.

This clonotype was recorded only once. The chain recombines TRBV9 with TRBJ2-6; 8 nucleotides agree with TRBD2. Trimming cost V 1 base and J 2 bases; bases outside gene matches: 2. Per germline, CDR1 SGDLS and CDR2 YYNGEE. The CDR3 length is 16 residues. CDR3 sequence reads: CASSVRTSPGANVLTF. In nucleotides, the CDR3 is TGTGCCAGCAGCGTAAGGACTAGCCCTGGGGCCAACGTCCTGACTTTC. Full variable domain (remainder filled in from reference TRBV9 and TRBJ2-6): DSGVTQTPKHLITATGQRVTLRCSPRSGDLSVYWYQQSLDQGLQFLIQYYNGEERAKGNILERFSAQQFPDLHSELNLSSLELGDSALYFCASSVRTSPGANVLTFGAGSRLTVL.

This rearrangement joins TRBV29-1 to TRBJ2-5; D is tentatively TRBD1 or TRBD2 (5 bases each). This CDR3 has 12 amino acids. Trimming took 2 bases from V and 5 from J, leaving 9 bases between them. CDR1 SQVTM and CDR2 ANQGSEA come from the germline V gene. The CDR3 DNA follows: TGCAGCGTTGAATCCGGGGCCGAGACCCAGTACTTC. It translates to CSVESGAETQYF.

This clonotype has only one observation. The chain links TRBV7-9 to TRBJ2-5; 13 bases align to TRBD2. V shed 2 bases and J 2 bases; nucleotides not matched to a gene: 5. The germline V gene has CDR1 SEHNR and CDR2 FQNEAQ (reference sequence). This CDR3 spans 17 amino acids. The CDR3 bases are TGTGCCAGCAGCTTAACCCCGGGACTAGCGGGACAAGAGACCCAGTACTTC. It is translated as CASSLTPGLAGQETQYF.